This TCR beta chain emerged from a study of blood T cell repertoires in COVID-19. Overall study context: Acute and convalescent COVID-19 specimens originated in the United States, Italy and Spain.

As originally analysed: Using reference gene primer amplification, nucleated cell counts were estimated. Measured with immunoSEQ multiplex PCR; TCRdb has only the in-frame clones, and not every one. For V, J and clone size, that table is used; D and trimming come from the DNA. The sample holds a few hundred thousand clones; roughly four fifths are singletons and the top ten take over 4.5%. The CDR3 is made up of 13 amino acids. V gave up 3 bases and J gave up 1 base, with 4 bases separating them. Germline CDR1 is SNHLY and CDR2 is FYNNEI. The source material was PBMCs or T cells enriched from blood (not recorded which). The chain combines TRBV2 with TRBJ1-5; no clear D. The clonotype originates from a woman in her forties or fifties who had recovered from COVID-19. CDR3 loop: CASSDRSNQPQHF. The CDR3 DNA reads TGTGCCAGCAGTGATCGGAGCAATCAGCCCCAGCATTTT.